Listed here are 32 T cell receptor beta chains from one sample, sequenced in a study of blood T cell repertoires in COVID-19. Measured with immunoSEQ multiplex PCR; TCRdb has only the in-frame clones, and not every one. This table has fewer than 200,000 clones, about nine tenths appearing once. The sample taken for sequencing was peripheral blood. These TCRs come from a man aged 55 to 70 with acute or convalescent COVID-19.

The CDR3 DNA sequence: TGCGCCAGCAGCCACCCCGCAGTAGATACGCAGTATTTT. Translating gives CASSHPAVDTQYF. V gene TRBV4-1 combines with J gene TRBJ2-3; D not resolved. Germline V lookup: CDR1 MGHRA, CDR2 YSYEKL. The V end was cut by 3 bases, the J end by 5 bases, with 9 bases between. The CDR3 length is 13 residues.

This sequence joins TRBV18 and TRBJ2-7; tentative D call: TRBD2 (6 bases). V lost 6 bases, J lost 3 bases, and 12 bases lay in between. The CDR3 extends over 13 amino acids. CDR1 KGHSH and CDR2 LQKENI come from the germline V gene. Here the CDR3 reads CASSPGLDYEQYF. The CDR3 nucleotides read TGTGCCAGCTCTCCGGGACTTGACTACGAGCAGTACTTC. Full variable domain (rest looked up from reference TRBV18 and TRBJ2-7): NAGVMQNPRHLVRRRGQEARLRCSPMKGHSHVYWYRQLPEEGLKFMVYLQKENIIDESGMPKERFSAEFPKEGPSILRIQQVVRGDSAAYFCASSPGLDYEQYFGPGTRLTVT.

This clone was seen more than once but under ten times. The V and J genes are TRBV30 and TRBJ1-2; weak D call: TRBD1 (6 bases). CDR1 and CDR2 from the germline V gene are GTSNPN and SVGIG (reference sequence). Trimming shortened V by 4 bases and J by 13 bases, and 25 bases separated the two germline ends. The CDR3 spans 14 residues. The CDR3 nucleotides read TGTGCCTGGACTACCGCTGGGGGGGCACCTAGTCGCACCTTC. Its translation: CAWTTAGGAPSRTF. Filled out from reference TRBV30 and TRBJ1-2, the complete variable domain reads SQTIHQWPATLVQPVGSPLSLECTVEGTSNPNLYWYRQAAGRGLQLLFYSVGIGQISSEVPQNLSASRPQDRQFILSSKKLLLSDSGFYLCAWTTAGGAPSRTFGSGTRLTVV.

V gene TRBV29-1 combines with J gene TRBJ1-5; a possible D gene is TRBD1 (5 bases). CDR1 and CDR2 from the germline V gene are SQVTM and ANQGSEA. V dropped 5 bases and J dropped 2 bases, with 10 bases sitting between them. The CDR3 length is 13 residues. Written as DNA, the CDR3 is TGCAGCGTTTCGGGGGTGGGCAATCAGCCCCAGCATTTT. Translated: CSVSGVGNQPQHF.

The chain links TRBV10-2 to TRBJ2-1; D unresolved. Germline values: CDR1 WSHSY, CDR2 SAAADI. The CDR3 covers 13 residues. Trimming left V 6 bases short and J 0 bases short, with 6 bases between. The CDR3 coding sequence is TGCGCCAGCAGAGATAGCTCCTACAATGAGCAGTTCTTC. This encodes CASRDSSYNEQFF.

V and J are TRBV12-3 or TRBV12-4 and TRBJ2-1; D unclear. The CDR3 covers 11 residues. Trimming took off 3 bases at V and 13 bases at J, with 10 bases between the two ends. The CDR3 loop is CASSLRQLQFF. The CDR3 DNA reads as TGTGCCAGCAGTTTGAGGCAGTTACAGTTCTTC.

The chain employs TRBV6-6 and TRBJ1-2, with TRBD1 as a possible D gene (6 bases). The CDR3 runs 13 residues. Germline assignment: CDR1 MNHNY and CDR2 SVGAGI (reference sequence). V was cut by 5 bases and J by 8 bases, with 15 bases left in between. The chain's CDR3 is CASSGQPLGGYTF. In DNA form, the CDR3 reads TGTGCCAGCAGTGGACAGCCCCTGGGGGGCTACACCTTC.

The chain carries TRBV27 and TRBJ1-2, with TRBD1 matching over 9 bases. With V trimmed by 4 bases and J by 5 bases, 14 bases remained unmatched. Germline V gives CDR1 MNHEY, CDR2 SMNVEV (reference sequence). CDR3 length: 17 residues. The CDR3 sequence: CASSSRQGVPNFYGYTF. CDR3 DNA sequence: TGTGCCAGCAGTTCAAGACAGGGGGTCCCCAATTTTTATGGCTACACCTTC.

The CDR3 coding sequence is TGTGCCACCAGACGGGATTCAAACTATGGCTACACCTTC. Its protein is CATRRDSNYGYTF. V is TRBV19 and J is TRBJ1-2, with D unclear. Germline assignment: CDR1 LNHDA and CDR2 SQIVND (reference sequence). The CDR3 is 13 amino acids. The V gene lost 10 bases and the J gene lost 2 bases, with 14 bases spanning the gap.

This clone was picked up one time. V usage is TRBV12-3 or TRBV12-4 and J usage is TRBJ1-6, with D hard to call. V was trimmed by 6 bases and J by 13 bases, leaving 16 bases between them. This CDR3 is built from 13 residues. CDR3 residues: CASRKGGGSPLHF. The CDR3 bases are TGTGCCAGCAGAAAGGGAGGAGGCAGTCCCCTCCACTTT.

The CDR3 bases are TGTGCCAGCAGTGAAAGTCAGGGTCGGGATTCACCCCTCCACTTT. Translation gives CASSESQGRDSPLHF. The chain joins TRBV25-1 to TRBJ1-6; D perhaps matches TRBD1 (5 bases). Trimming shortened V by 2 bases and J by 8 bases, and 13 bases separated the two germline ends. CDR3 length: 15 residues. Germline V CDR1 and CDR2: MGHDK, SYGVNS.

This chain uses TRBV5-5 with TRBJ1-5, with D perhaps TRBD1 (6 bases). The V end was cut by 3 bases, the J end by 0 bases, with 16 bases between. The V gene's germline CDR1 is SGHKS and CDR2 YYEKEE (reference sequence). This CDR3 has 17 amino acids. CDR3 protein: CASSWDNRVNSNQPQHF. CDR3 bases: TGTGCCAGCAGCTGGGACAACAGGGTAAATAGCAATCAGCCCCAGCATTTT.

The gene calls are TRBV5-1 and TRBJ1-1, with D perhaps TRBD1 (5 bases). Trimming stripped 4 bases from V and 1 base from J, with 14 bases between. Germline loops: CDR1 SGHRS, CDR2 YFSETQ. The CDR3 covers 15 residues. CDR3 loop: CASSPGGTTNTEAFF. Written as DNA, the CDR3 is TGCGCCAGCAGCCCCGGGGGGACCACGAACACTGAAGCTTTCTTT.

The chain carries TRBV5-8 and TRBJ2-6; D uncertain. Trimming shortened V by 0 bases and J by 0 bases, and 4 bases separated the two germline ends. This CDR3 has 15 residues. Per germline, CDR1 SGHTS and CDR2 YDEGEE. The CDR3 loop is CASSLGSSGANVLTF. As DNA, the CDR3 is TGTGCCAGCAGCTTGGGGAGCTCTGGGGCCAACGTCCTGACTTTC.

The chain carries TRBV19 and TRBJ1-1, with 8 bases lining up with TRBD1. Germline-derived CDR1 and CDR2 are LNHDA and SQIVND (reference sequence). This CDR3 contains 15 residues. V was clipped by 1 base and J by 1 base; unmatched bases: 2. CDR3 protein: CASSIGGQGNTEAFF. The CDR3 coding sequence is TGTGCCAGTAGTATAGGCGGACAGGGGAACACTGAAGCTTTCTTT. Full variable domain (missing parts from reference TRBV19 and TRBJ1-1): DGGITQSPKYLFRKEGQNVTLSCEQNLNHDAMYWYRQDPGQGLRLIYYSQIVNDFQKGDIAEGYSVSREKKESFPLTVTSAQKNPTAFYLCASSIGGQGNTEAFFGQGTRLTVV.

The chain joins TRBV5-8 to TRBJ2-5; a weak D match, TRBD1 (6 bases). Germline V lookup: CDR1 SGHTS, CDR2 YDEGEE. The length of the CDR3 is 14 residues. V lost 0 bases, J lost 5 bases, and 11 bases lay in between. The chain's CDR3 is CASSLGGTRETQYF. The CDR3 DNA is TGTGCCAGCAGCTTGGGAGGGACACGGGAGACCCAGTACTTC.

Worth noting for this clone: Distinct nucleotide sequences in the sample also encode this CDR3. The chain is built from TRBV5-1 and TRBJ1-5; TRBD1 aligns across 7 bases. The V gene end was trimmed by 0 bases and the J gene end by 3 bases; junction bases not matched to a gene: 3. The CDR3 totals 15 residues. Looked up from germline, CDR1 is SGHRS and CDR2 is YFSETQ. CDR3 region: CASSLAGQVNQPQHF. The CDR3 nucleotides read TGCGCCAGCAGCTTGGCCGGACAGGTCAATCAGCCCCAGCATTTT.

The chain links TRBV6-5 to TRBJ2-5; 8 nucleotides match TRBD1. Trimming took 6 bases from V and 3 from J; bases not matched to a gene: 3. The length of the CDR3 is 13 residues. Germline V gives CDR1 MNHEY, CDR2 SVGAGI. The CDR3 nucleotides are TGTGCCAGCAGGCCACAGGGGGAAGAGACCCAGTACTTC. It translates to CASRPQGEETQYF.

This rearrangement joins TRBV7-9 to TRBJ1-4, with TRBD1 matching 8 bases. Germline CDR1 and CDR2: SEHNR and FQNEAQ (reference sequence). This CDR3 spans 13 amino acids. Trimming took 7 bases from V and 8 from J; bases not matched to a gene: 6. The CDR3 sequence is CASNWDRHEKLFF. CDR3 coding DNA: TGTGCCAGCAATTGGGACAGGCACGAAAAACTGTTTTTT.

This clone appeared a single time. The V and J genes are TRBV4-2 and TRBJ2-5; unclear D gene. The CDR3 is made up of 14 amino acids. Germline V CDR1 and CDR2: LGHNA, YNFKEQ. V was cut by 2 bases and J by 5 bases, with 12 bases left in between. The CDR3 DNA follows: TGTGCCAGCAGCCAAACGACGAATAGCGAGACCCAGTACTTC. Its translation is CASSQTTNSETQYF.

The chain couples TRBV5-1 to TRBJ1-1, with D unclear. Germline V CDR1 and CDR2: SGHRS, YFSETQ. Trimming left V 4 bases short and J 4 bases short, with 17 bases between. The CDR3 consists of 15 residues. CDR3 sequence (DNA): TGCGCCAGCAGCCCGACGGAGGGCCTGAGCACTGAAGCTTTCTTT. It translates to CASSPTEGLSTEAFF. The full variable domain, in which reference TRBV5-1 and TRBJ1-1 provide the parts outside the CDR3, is KAGVTQTPRYLIKTRGQQVTLSCSPISGHRSVSWYQQTPGQGLQFLFEYFSETQRNKGNFPGRFSGRQFSNSRSEMNVSTLELGDSALYLCASSPTEGLSTEAFFGQGTRLTVV.

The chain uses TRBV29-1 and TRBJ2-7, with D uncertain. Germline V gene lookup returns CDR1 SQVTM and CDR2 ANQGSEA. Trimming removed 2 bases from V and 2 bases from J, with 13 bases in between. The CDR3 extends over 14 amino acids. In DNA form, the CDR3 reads TGCAGCGTTGAAAACCCGTCAAGAGCCTACGAGCAGTACTTC. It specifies CSVENPSRAYEQYF.

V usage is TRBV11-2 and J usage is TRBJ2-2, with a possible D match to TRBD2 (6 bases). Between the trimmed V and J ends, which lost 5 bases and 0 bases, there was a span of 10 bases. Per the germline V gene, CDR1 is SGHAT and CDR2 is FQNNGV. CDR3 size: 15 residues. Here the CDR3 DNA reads TGTGCCAGCAGCGGGAGGTCATCGAACACCGGGGAGCTGTTTTTT. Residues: CASSGRSSNTGELFF.

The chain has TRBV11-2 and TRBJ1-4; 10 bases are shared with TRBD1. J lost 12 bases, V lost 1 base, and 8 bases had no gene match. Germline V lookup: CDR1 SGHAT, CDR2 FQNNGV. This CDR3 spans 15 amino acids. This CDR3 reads CASSLGDRGGLELFF. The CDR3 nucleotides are TGTGCCAGCAGCTTAGGGGACAGGGGCGGTTTGGAACTGTTTTTT.

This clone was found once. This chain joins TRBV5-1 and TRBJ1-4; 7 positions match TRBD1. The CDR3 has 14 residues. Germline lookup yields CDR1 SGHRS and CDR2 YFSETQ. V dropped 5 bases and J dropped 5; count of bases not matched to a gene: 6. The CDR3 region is CASRTGTANEKLFF. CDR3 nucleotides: TGCGCCAGCAGGACTGGGACAGCAAATGAAAAACTGTTTTTT.

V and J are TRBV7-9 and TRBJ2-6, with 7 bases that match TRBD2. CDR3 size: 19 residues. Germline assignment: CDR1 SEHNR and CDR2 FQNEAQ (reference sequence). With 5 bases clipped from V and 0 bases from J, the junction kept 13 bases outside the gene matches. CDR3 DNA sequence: TGTGCCAGCAGCCGCGGGGAGGGCAGTGGATACTCTGGGGCCAACGTCCTGACTTTC. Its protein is CASSRGEGSGYSGANVLTF. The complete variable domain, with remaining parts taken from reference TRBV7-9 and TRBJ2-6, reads DTGVSQNPRHKITKRGQNVTFRCDPISEHNRLYWYRQTLGQGPEFLTYFQNEAQLEKSRLLSDRFSAERPKGSFSTLEIQRTEQGDSAMYLCASSRGEGSGYSGANVLTFGAGSRLTVL.

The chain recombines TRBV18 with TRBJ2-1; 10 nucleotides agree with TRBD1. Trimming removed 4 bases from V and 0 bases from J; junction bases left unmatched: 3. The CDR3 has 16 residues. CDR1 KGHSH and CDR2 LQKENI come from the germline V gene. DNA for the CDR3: TGTGCCAGCTCACGAGGACAGGGGGTCTCCTACAATGAGCAGTTCTTC. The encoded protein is CASSRGQGVSYNEQFF.

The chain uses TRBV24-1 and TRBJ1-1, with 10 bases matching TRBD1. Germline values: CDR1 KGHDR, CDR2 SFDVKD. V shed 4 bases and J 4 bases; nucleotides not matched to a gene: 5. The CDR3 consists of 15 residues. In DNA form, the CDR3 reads TGTGCCACCAGTGACTCCGGGACAGGGGCCACTGAAGCTTTCTTT. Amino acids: CATSDSGTGATEAFF.

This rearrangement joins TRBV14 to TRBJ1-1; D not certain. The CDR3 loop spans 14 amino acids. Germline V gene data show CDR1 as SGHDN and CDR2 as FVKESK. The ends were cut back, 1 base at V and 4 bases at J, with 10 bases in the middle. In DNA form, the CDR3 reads TGTGCCAGCAGCCAAGTTCCGGGGTTCACTGAAGCTTTCTTT. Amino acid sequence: CASSQVPGFTEAFF.

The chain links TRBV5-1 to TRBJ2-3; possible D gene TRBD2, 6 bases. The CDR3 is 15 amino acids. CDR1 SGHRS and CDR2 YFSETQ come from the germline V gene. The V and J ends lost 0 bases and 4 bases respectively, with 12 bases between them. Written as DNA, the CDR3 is TGCGCCAGCAGCTTGGGGACGGGGGTGGCAGATACGCAGTATTTT. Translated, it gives CASSLGTGVADTQYF.

In DNA form, the CDR3 reads TGTGCCAGCAGCTTGGGCTTGACACGGAACACTGAAGCTTTCTTT. It codes for CASSLGLTRNTEAFF. V is TRBV11-2 and J is TRBJ1-1; D unresolved. The CDR3 has 15 amino acids. The ends were cut back, 3 bases at V and 1 base at J, with 12 bases in the middle. Germline CDR1 and CDR2: SGHAT and FQNNGV.

CDR3 region: CSASARASGRYYNEQFF. The CDR3 DNA is TGCAGTGCTAGTGCCCGAGCTAGCGGGAGGTACTACAATGAGCAGTTCTTC. V usage is TRBV20-1 and J usage is TRBJ2-1; the match to TRBD2 covers 11 bases. Losses at the gene ends were 3 bases for V and 3 bases for J; bases not matched to a gene: 10. The CDR3 has 17 residues. The germline CDR1 and CDR2 sequences are DFQATT and SNEGSKA (reference sequence).